Following are 17 T cell receptor beta chains from one sample sequenced in a study of shared clonotypes between healthy human individuals. Produced via immunoSEQ multiplex PCR; TCRdb's table is partial and in-frame only. The sample has approximately 1,000,000 clones; 77% are singletons. Sequences were obtained from memory CD4+ T cells from PBMCs. Subset in this sample: CD45RA-negative fraction. The receptors shown here come from a man younger than 30 in good health. Some clones in this sample may be carry-over from other donors' samples.

The chain combines TRBV19 with TRBJ1-1, with 8 bases matching TRBD1. Per germline, CDR1 LNHDA and CDR2 SQIVND (reference sequence). This CDR3 comprises 13 residues. After removal of 7 bases from V and 5 bases from J, the junction contained 6 bases not matched to a gene. Here the CDR3 reads CASKGQAGTEAFF. In DNA, the CDR3 is TGTGCCAGTAAGGGACAGGCAGGGACTGAAGCTTTCTTT.

This rearrangement joins TRBV6-5 to TRBJ2-7; perhaps TRBD1 as D (6 bases). The germline V gene has CDR1 MNHEY and CDR2 SVGAGI. There are 14 residues in the CDR3. Deletions cut 6 bases from V and 3 bases from J, with 15 bases between. The CDR3 region is CASSLGIGGYEQYF. DNA for the CDR3: TGTGCCAGCAGCCTGGGGATAGGGGGCTACGAGCAGTACTTC.

CDR3 amino acids: CASSLTGGSDYGYTF. The CDR3, as DNA: TGTGCCAGCAGTTTAACAGGGGGTTCGGACTATGGCTACACCTTC. The chain has TRBV2 and TRBJ1-2; TRBD1 aligns across 8 bases. Germline CDR1 and CDR2: SNHLY and FYNNEI. Trimming took 5 bases from V and 3 from J; bases not matched to a gene: 8. CDR3 size: 15 residues. Complete variable domain (other parts from reference TRBV2 and TRBJ1-2): EPEVTQTPSHQVTQMGQEVILRCVPISNHLYFYWYRQILGQKVEFLVSFYNNEISEKSEIFDDQFSVERPDGSNFTLKIRSTKLEDSAMYFCASSLTGGSDYGYTFGSGTRLTVV.

The chain recombines TRBV19 with TRBJ1-1; no definite D call. Trimming removed 4 bases from V and 1 base from J, with 7 bases in between. Per germline, CDR1 LNHDA and CDR2 SQIVND (reference sequence). There are 13 residues in the CDR3. The CDR3 DNA reads TGTGCCAGTAGTAGGACGGGGAACACTGAAGCTTTCTTT. This encodes CASSRTGNTEAFF. Using reference TRBV19 and TRBJ1-1 for the parts outside the CDR3, the full variable domain is DGGITQSPKYLFRKEGQNVTLSCEQNLNHDAMYWYRQDPGQGLRLIYYSQIVNDFQKGDIAEGYSVSREKKESFPLTVTSAQKNPTAFYLCASSRTGNTEAFFGQGTRLTVV.

The rearrangement links TRBV6-1 to TRBJ2-7; 8 positions match TRBD2. J gave up 0 bases and V 6 bases, and 22 bases lay outside the gene matches. From germline, CDR1 is MNHNS and CDR2 SASEGT. The CDR3 is 20 amino acids. CDR3 amino acids: CASSEIGGVSGSPSSYEQYF. CDR3 bases: TGTGCCAGCAGCGAAATCGGGGGGGTATCGGGTTCTCCGAGCTCCTACGAGCAGTACTTC.

J is TRBJ2-3 and V is TRBV7-6; possible D gene TRBD1, 6 bases. CDR3 length equals 16 residues. CDR1 is SGHVS, CDR2 FNYEAQ, per germline. V was pared by 5 bases and J by 5 bases, with 20 bases between. This CDR3 is CASSKDPGVVQDTQYF. CDR3 coding DNA: TGTGCCAGCAGCAAAGACCCAGGGGTCGTGCAAGATACGCAGTATTTT.

The V gene is TRBV28, the J gene TRBJ2-7; tentatively, D is TRBD1 (6 bases). CDR1 and CDR2 (germline): MDHEN, SYDVKM. There are 14 residues in the CDR3. V lost 5 bases and J lost 3, with 14 bases in between. As DNA, the CDR3 is TGTGCCAGCAGTCCCGGGACACCAGTCTACGAGCAGTACTTC. Protein product: CASSPGTPVYEQYF.

This clone was seen more than once but under ten times. Other nucleotide sequences from this sample produce the same CDR3. The V and J genes are TRBV6-6 and TRBJ2-7; 9 nucleotides agree with TRBD1. Trimming took 6 bases from V and 4 from J; bases not matched to a gene: 4. This CDR3 has 13 amino acids. Germline V gives CDR1 MNHNY, CDR2 SVGAGI (reference sequence). The CDR3 sequence is CASRLQGAYEQYF. CDR3 coding DNA: TGTGCCAGCAGGTTACAGGGGGCTTACGAGCAGTACTTC.

The chain combines TRBV10-3 with TRBJ2-5; possibly TRBD1 for D (6 bases). The CDR3 has 14 residues. The germline V gene has CDR1 ENHRY and CDR2 SYGVKD. Trimming took off 0 bases at V and 2 bases at J, with 7 bases between the two ends. CDR3 sequence reads: CAISESRGQETQYF. The CDR3 coding sequence is TGTGCCATCAGTGAGTCGAGGGGGCAAGAGACCCAGTACTTC.

Note on this clone: Given a much more abundant clone one base away, this may be a read error. The sample carries other DNA sequences with the same CDR3. The chain joins TRBV11-3 to TRBJ2-1; no reliable D call. Germline V gene sequence: CDR1 SGHNT, CDR2 YENEEA. Trimming stripped 1 base from V and 4 bases from J, with 5 bases between. The CDR3 loop spans 13 amino acids. The CDR3 region is CASSLAGYNEQFF. The CDR3 nucleotides are TGTGCCAGCAGCTTAGCCGGGTACAATGAGCAGTTCTTC.

This clone was picked up a small number of times. The chain joins TRBV6-1 to TRBJ2-7; the D is unclear. The CDR3 extends over 15 amino acids. The germline gives CDR1 MNHNS, CDR2 SASEGT. V gave up 8 bases and J gave up 3 bases, with 20 bases separating them. The CDR3 DNA follows: TGTGCCAGCGGTTCCGAGGAGACGTTCTTCTACGAGCAGTACTTC. Encoded protein: CASGSEETFFYEQYF.

The chain links TRBV10-3 to TRBJ2-1, with 7 nucleotides matching TRBD2. Germline assignment: CDR1 ENHRY and CDR2 SYGVKD. The CDR3 contains 15 residues. The trim removed 3 bases at V and 4 bases at J, leaving 6 bases unmatched. CDR3 residues: CAISDGLADYNEQFF. The CDR3 DNA reads as TGTGCCATCAGTGATGGGCTAGCGGATTACAATGAGCAGTTCTTC.

This chain uses TRBV29-1 with TRBJ2-7, with a tentative D call TRBD1 (7 bases). The CDR3 has 14 residues. Deletions cut 6 bases from V and 4 bases from J, with 19 bases between. Per germline, CDR1 SQVTM and CDR2 ANQGSEA. CDR3 region: CSVAVSGGRYEQYF. DNA of the CDR3: TGCAGCGTGGCGGTTTCAGGGGGGAGGTACGAGCAGTACTTC.

The chain links TRBV28 to TRBJ2-7; 11 bases align to TRBD1. V dropped 4 bases and J dropped 10; count of bases not matched to a gene: 9. The CDR3 totals 14 residues. Germline V gene sequence: CDR1 MDHEN, CDR2 SYDVKM. The CDR3 DNA sequence: TGTGCCAGCAGTTCCGGGACAGGGGGGGTCCCCCAGTACTTC. It specifies CASSSGTGGVPQYF.

This chain connects TRBV7-6 to TRBJ2-7; D perhaps matches TRBD2 (5 bases). Germline V gene data show CDR1 as SGHVS and CDR2 as FNYEAQ. This CDR3 region has 15 residues. V lost 5 bases and J lost 4, with 18 bases in between. The CDR3 coding sequence is TGTGCCAGCAGCCTGGCGGGCACCGCTAATTACGAGCAGTACTTC. It encodes CASSLAGTANYEQYF.

Comment on this clone: Other DNA sequences from this sample encode an identical CDR3 as well. This chain joins TRBV28 and TRBJ2-7; TRBD1 matches at 7 bases. V was pared by 2 bases and J by 1 base, with 5 bases of the junction left unmatched. The CDR3 runs to 15 residues. Germline lookup yields CDR1 MDHEN and CDR2 SYDVKM. The CDR3 region is CASSLRGTVSYEQYF. The CDR3 DNA is TGTGCCAGCAGTTTAAGGGGGACAGTTTCCTACGAGCAGTACTTC.

This clone appeared a single time. The chain employs TRBV2 and TRBJ2-7; 7 positions match TRBD2. This CDR3 contains 16 residues. Looked up from germline, CDR1 is SNHLY and CDR2 is FYNNEI. Trimming took 3 bases from V and 0 from J; bases not matched to a gene: 8. CDR3 nucleotide sequence: TGTGCCAGCAGTGACCCCGGGAGGTGGGGCTCCTACGAGCAGTACTTC. This gives the protein CASSDPGRWGSYEQYF. Full variable domain (remainder filled in from reference TRBV2 and TRBJ2-7): EPEVTQTPSHQVTQMGQEVILRCVPISNHLYFYWYRQILGQKVEFLVSFYNNEISEKSEIFDDQFSVERPDGSNFTLKIRSTKLEDSAMYFCASSDPGRWGSYEQYFGPGTRLTVT.